This T cell receptor beta chain comes out of a study of CD8+ T cells in alopecia areata. Study observations and caveats: Normal scalp showed lower clonality than lesional scalp, especially alopecia totalis/universalis.

Following extraction, RNA underwent reverse transcription to cDNA, which served as the sequencing template. Assay used: immunoSEQ multiplex PCR; TCRdb lists only in-frame clones, some missing. The profile shows approximately 89,000 clones, 40% to 45% of them singletons. Obtained from alopecia areata patients were lesional scalp punch biopsies along with peripheral blood. In this sample, this clone turned up a few times. Its antigen is not identified. The sample taken for sequencing was CD4+ T cells sorted from blood. This TCR came from a human donor with alopecia areata.

The CDR3 is CASSLAREETQYF. CDR3 sequence (DNA): TGTGCCAGCAGCTTAGCGCGGGAAGAGACCCAGTACTTC. This chain connects TRBV7-2 to TRBJ2-5; D is possibly TRBD2 (5 bases). This CDR3 spans 13 amino acids. Germline values: CDR1 SGHTA, CDR2 FQGNSA. V shed 0 bases and J shed 3 bases, with 5 bases lying between them.